This TCR beta chain was sequenced for a study of blood T cell repertoires in COVID-19. Study-wide context: From the United States, Italy and Spain came samples of acute and convalescent COVID-19. T cells, B-cell-depleted T cells, or PBMCs supplied cDNA or gDNA.

In the original analysis: For nucleated cells, counts were estimated from reference gene primer amplification. Sequenced by immunoSEQ multiplex PCR; TCRdb stores in-frame clones only, minus some. V, J and clone size reflect that table, while D and trimming were determined from the DNA. The data contain more than 80,000 clones, around 81% of them singletons. The CDR3 loop spans 15 amino acids. Germline CDR1 and CDR2: SGHTA and FQGNSA. The V and J ends lost 5 bases and 4 bases, in that order; junction bases with no gene match: 6. Sequenced material: peripheral blood. The chain employs TRBV7-2 and TRBJ2-5, with 11 nucleotides matching TRBD2. This sequence was found in a woman between 65 and 79 years old with acute or convalescent COVID-19. The DNA of the CDR3 is TGTGCCAGCAGCCCCCTAGCGGGGGGCCCAGAGACCCAGTACTTC. Protein product: CASSPLAGGPETQYF.